Below are 18 T cell receptor beta chains sequenced from a single sample in a study of T cell changes during pregnancy in multiple sclerosis. Using immunoSEQ multiplex PCR, the repertoire was profiled, and TCRdb retains in-frame clones only, with some absent. This table has tens of thousands of clones, more than 90% appearing once. The sequences come from CD4+ T cells from peripheral blood mononuclear cells, collected before pregnancy. These receptors all stem from a female donor with multiple sclerosis, enrolled in a pregnancy study.

CDR3 sequence (DNA): TGCGCCAGCAGCAGAGGGCAGGGGGGGACAGGGTTGGGCGAGCAGTACTTC. It translates to CASSRGQGGTGLGEQYF. The chain uses TRBV5-1 and TRBJ2-7, with 9 bases aligning to TRBD1. CDR1 is SGHRS, CDR2 YFSETQ, per germline. The V gene end was trimmed by 4 bases and the J gene end by 6 bases; junction bases not matched to a gene: 17. The CDR3 runs to 17 residues. Drawing the rest from reference TRBV5-1 and TRBJ2-7, the complete variable domain is KAGVTQTPRYLIKTRGQQVTLSCSPISGHRSVSWYQQTPGQGLQFLFEYFSETQRNKGNFPGRFSGRQFSNSRSEMNVSTLELGDSALYLCASSRGQGGTGLGEQYFGPGTRLTVT.

The chain links TRBV18 to TRBJ1-3; a weak D match, TRBD1 (5 bases). Between the trimmed V and J ends, which lost 5 bases and 0 bases, there was a span of 20 bases. The CDR3 spans 18 residues. Germline V CDR1 and CDR2: KGHSH, LQKENI. The CDR3 DNA sequence: TGTGCCAGCTCATCGAACTCAAACAGGAAGAGCTCTGGAAACACCATATATTTT. This sequence encodes CASSSNSNRKSSGNTIYF.

The chain is built from TRBV2 and TRBJ1-1; 7 nucleotides line up with TRBD1. The CDR3 is 14 amino acids. V shed 6 bases, J shed 2 bases, and the junction held 6 bases outside the gene matches. Germline CDR1 SNHLY, CDR2 FYNNEI. The CDR3 coding sequence is TGTGCCAGCAGGGAAAACAGGGGAAACACTGAAGCTTTCTTT. This gives the protein CASRENRGNTEAFF.

The V and J genes are TRBV2 and TRBJ1-3, with D possibly matching TRBD1 (6 bases). CDR3 length: 14 residues. V was shortened by 6 bases and J by 4 bases, with 13 bases between the two germline ends. CDR1 SNHLY and CDR2 FYNNEI come from the germline V gene. The CDR3 region is CASRAGGSGNTIYF. The CDR3 bases are TGTGCCAGCAGAGCTGGGGGCTCAGGAAACACCATATATTTT.

This clone was recorded a few times. V and J are TRBV29-1 and TRBJ1-1; D is perhaps TRBD1 (6 bases). The germline V gene has CDR1 SQVTM and CDR2 ANQGSEA. V was pared by 4 bases and J by 8 bases, with 11 bases between. The CDR3 is 11 amino acids. Here the CDR3 DNA reads TGCAGCGTTGGTCGTACAGGGGAAGCTTTCTTT. Amino acid sequence: CSVGRTGEAFF.

The count of this clone is one. The chain employs TRBV15 and TRBJ1-2; the D is unclear. Trimming removed 0 bases at V and 3 bases at J, with 11 bases between. This CDR3 region has 15 residues. Germline-derived CDR1 and CDR2 are LNHNV and YYDKDF (reference sequence). The CDR3 DNA reads TGTGCCACCAGCAGAGATCATGTCAGTGACTATGGCTACACCTTC. Protein: CATSRDHVSDYGYTF.

The CDR3 is CASSQWGEGNTEAFF. The CDR3 DNA follows: TGCGCCAGCAGCCAATGGGGAGAAGGGAACACTGAAGCTTTCTTT. This chain joins TRBV4-1 and TRBJ1-1; D uncertain. Trimming pared 2 bases from V and 1 base from J, leaving 11 bases between. The CDR3 contains 15 residues. Germline values: CDR1 MGHRA, CDR2 YSYEKL.

This clone was detected only once. V is TRBV18 and J is TRBJ2-7; D may be TRBD1 (6 bases). V lost 2 bases to trimming and J lost 5 bases, with 13 bases between them. The CDR3 consists of 14 residues. Germline V CDR1 and CDR2: KGHSH, LQKENI. The CDR3 reads CASSPLQGAHEQYF. In nucleotides, the CDR3 is TGTGCCAGCTCACCATTACAGGGTGCCCACGAGCAGTACTTC.

The genes are TRBV18 and TRBJ1-6, with TRBD1 as a possible D gene (5 bases). Per germline, CDR1 KGHSH and CDR2 LQKENI. This CDR3 is built from 13 residues. V was shortened by 2 bases and J by 8 bases, with 7 bases between the two germline ends. CDR3 in DNA: TGTGCCAGCTCACCAGGGGGGGATTCACCCCTCCACTTT. Its protein product is CASSPGGDSPLHF.

J is TRBJ1-5 and V is TRBV19; D uncertain. Germline CDR1 and CDR2: LNHDA and SQIVND (reference sequence). V was trimmed by 5 bases and J by 7 bases, leaving 12 bases between them. This CDR3 spans 13 amino acids. The CDR3 reads CASSVRLDQPQHF. As DNA, the CDR3 is TGTGCCAGTAGTGTTCGTCTAGACCAGCCCCAGCATTTT. Variable domain in full (rest from reference TRBV19 and TRBJ1-5): DGGITQSPKYLFRKEGQNVTLSCEQNLNHDAMYWYRQDPGQGLRLIYYSQIVNDFQKGDIAEGYSVSREKKESFPLTVTSAQKNPTAFYLCASSVRLDQPQHFGDGTRLSIL.

The chain recombines TRBV7-2 with TRBJ2-3; D is perhaps TRBD2 (5 bases). Germline V CDR1 and CDR2: SGHTA, FQGNSA. The V and J ends lost 6 bases and 2 bases respectively, with 6 bases between them. The CDR3 has 12 residues. CDR3 loop: CASRRATDTQYF. The CDR3 DNA is TGTGCCAGCAGGCGGGCCACAGATACGCAGTATTTT.

V gene TRBV4-2 combines with J gene TRBJ2-7; possibly TRBD1 for D (6 bases). V gave up 3 bases and J gave up 0 bases, with 9 bases separating them. Germline CDR1 reads LGHNA; CDR2 reads YNFKEQ. This CDR3 has 14 residues. The chain's CDR3 is CASSHTGSSYEQYF. CDR3 coding DNA: TGTGCCAGCAGCCACACAGGGTCCTCCTACGAGCAGTACTTC.

This chain connects TRBV6-5 to TRBJ1-1; 7 bases fit TRBD1. Germline V gives CDR1 MNHEY, CDR2 SVGAGI. The CDR3 is 13 residues long. V lost 8 bases, J lost 3 bases, and 6 bases stayed unmatched. CDR3 sequence reads: CASWRGRDTEAFF. The CDR3 coding sequence is TGTGCCAGCTGGAGGGGGCGGGACACTGAAGCTTTCTTT.

The V call is TRBV5-1, the J call TRBJ2-2, with D uncertain. The V and J ends lost 0 bases and 5 bases respectively, with 11 bases between them. This CDR3 comprises 15 residues. The germline V gene has CDR1 SGHRS and CDR2 YFSETQ. DNA for the CDR3: TGCGCCAGCAGCTTGGGGCAGGCGTCAACCGGGGAGCTGTTTTTT. It is translated as CASSLGQASTGELFF.

The chain uses TRBV4-2 and TRBJ1-2; the D gene is possibly TRBD1 (6 bases). V was pared by 0 bases and J by 4 bases, with 12 bases between. The CDR3 runs to 15 residues. The germline V gene has CDR1 LGHNA and CDR2 YNFKEQ. The CDR3 DNA is TGTGCCAGCAGCCAAGAAACTAGGGGGTCCTATGGCTACACCTTC. This translates into CASSQETRGSYGYTF.

V gene TRBV7-8 combines with J gene TRBJ2-6; D remains unclear. CDR1 and CDR2 from the germline V gene are SGHVS and FQNEAQ. V was trimmed by 3 bases and J by 0 bases, leaving 3 bases between them. The CDR3 has 14 amino acids. The CDR3 region has the DNA TGTGCCAGCAGCTTCAGCTCTGGGGCCAACGTCCTGACTTTC. As protein: CASSFSSGANVLTF.

This sequence joins TRBV10-3 and TRBJ1-2; D may be TRBD1 (6 bases). The V gene's germline CDR1 is ENHRY and CDR2 SYGVKD. The CDR3 runs to 15 residues. With 4 bases removed from V and 1 base from J, the gap between germline ends came to 13 bases. This CDR3 is CAISAWQGINYGYTF. The CDR3, as DNA: TGTGCCATCAGTGCTTGGCAGGGGATTAACTATGGCTACACCTTC.

The chain carries TRBV6-1 and TRBJ2-2; 7 bases line up with TRBD1. V was clipped by 4 bases and J by 1 base; unmatched bases: 6. In germline, CDR1 is MNHNS, CDR2 SASEGT. CDR3 size: 16 residues. CDR3 nucleotides: TGTGCCAGCAGTGTCCCCGGGACAGAGAACACCGGGGAGCTGTTTTTT. Its protein product is CASSVPGTENTGELFF.